This paragraph reports one T cell receptor (beta chain). It was with unique molecular identifiers that the TCRbeta library was prepared. From the PCR reads, TCRdb called clonotypes with MiXCR, one entry per CDR3 protein. Among roughly 500,000 distinct CDR3 sequences, 15% to 20% were seen once, and the ten largest hold roughly 3.3%. The data derive from a study of T-cell reconstitution after alpha-beta-depleted transplantation in children. This CDR3 has 15 amino acids. Losses at the gene ends were 2 bases for V and 8 bases for J; bases not matched to a gene: 8. Germline lookup yields CDR1 SGHAT and CDR2 FQNNGV.

The chain employs TRBV11-2 and TRBJ2-1; the match to TRBD2 covers 8 bases. The sequencing used PBMCs from the stem cell graft donor, collected from the stem cell graft. The source of this sequence is a human donor who donated a stem cell graft to a child with acute lymphoblastic leukemia. The chain's CDR3 is CASSLLGLVADEQFF. In DNA form, the CDR3 reads TGTGCCAGCAGCTTACTGGGACTAGTTGCCGATGAGCAGTTCTTC.